This TCR beta chain was profiled in a study of blood T cell repertoires in COVID-19. Per germline, CDR1 SQVTM and CDR2 ANQGSEA. The ends lost 8 bases at V and 0 bases at J; junction bases unmatched: 8. CDR3 length equals 16 residues. Assay: immunoSEQ multiplex PCR; the TCRdb copy retains only in-frame clones and omits some. The data show over 200,000 clones, with around 85% seen just once and less than 2.5% held by the top ten. Those enrolled, adults aged roughly 18 to 89 years, came from around 24 US areas. Participants were placed into cohorts based on the clinical history they reported. The sequence came from a woman aged 50 to 60 who had recovered from COVID-19. The sequenced material came from PBMCs or T cells enriched from blood (not recorded which). The chain recombines TRBV29-1 with TRBJ2-1; TRBD2 agrees at 12 bases. CDR3 sequence (DNA): TGCAGCCATTTAACTAGCGGGAGGACCTCCTACAATGAGCAGTTCTTC. Its protein product is CSHLTSGRTSYNEQFF.